These T cell receptor beta chains were read from a single sample in a study of beta chain features in type 1 diabetes. Method: immunoSEQ multiplex PCR; TCRdb's copy keeps in-frame clones and lacks some. The sample holds roughly 700,000 clones, 13% seen once. The sample was naive CD4+ T cells from blood. Receptors originate from a young man with type 1 diabetes. Each CDR3 is given with its conserved first and last residue. D genes are given only for firm matches. Size is omitted from some rows. Given values are once, few, many or a class for expanded clones.

CAWSAIPGQGNEKLFF	TGTGCCTGGAGTGCAATCCCGGGACAGGGAAATGAAAAACTGTTTTTT	TRBV30	TRBJ1-4	.	TRBD1
CAWSPTTGTGNTIYF	TGTGCCTGGAGTCCTACGACAGGGACTGGAAACACCATATATTTT	TRBV30	TRBJ1-3	.	TRBD1
CASRRGVGDSPLHF	TGTGCCAGCAGGAGGGGGGTGGGGGATTCACCCCTCCACTTT	TRBV27	TRBJ1-6	.	.
CAWTGRRNTEAFF	TGTGCCTGGACAGGGAGAAGGAACACTGAAGCTTTCTTT	TRBV30	TRBJ1-1	.	.
CASSRTVTWSDTQYF	TGTGCCAGCAGCCGGACCGTCACCTGGAGTGATACGCAGTATTTT	TRBV14	TRBJ2-3	few	.
CASSPSSAGHGYTF	TGTGCCAGCAGTCCCTCCTCGGCAGGGCATGGCTACACCTTC	TRBV27	TRBJ1-2	few	.
CATSSWDSLGTEAFF	TGTGCCACCAGCAGCTGGGACAGCCTCGGCACTGAAGCTTTCTTT	TRBV15	TRBJ1-1	.	TRBD1
CASSFAGTGRGGSTDTQYF	TGTGCCAGCAGCTTTGCCGGGACCGGCCGTGGGGGGAGCACAGATACGCAGTATTTT	TRBV2	TRBJ2-3	few	.
CASSLVRKRSDEQYF	TGTGCCAGCAGCTTAGTCCGCAAAAGGTCAGACGAGCAGTACTTC	TRBV7-2	TRBJ2-7	.	.
CASTGNSYNEQFF	TGTGCCAGCACAGGGAACTCCTACAATGAGCAGTTCTTC	TRBV28	TRBJ2-1	few	.
CASSHSAGPTGELFF	TGTGCCAGTAGCCACTCAGCAGGGCCCACCGGGGAGCTGTTTTTT	TRBV19	TRBJ2-2	.	.